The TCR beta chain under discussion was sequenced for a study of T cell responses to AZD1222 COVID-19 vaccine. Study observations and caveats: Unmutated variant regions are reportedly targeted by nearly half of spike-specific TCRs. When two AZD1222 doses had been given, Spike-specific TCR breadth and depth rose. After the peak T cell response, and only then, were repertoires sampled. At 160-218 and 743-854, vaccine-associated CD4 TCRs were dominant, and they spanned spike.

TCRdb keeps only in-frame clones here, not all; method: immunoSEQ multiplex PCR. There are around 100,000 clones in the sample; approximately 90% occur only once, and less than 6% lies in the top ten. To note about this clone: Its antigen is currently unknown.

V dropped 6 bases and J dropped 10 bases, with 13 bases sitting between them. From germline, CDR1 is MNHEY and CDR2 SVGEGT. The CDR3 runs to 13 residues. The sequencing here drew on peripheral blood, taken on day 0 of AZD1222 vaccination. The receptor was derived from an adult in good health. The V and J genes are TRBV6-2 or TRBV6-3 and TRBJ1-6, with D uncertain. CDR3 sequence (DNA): TGTGCCAGCAGCAGAGGGTTCGGATCACCCCTCCACTTT. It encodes CASSRGFGSPLHF.